The 24 T cell receptor beta chains presented below share a single source sample, sequenced in a study of response to subunit inactivated influenza vaccine. TCRdb redid the calling of the RT-PCR reads with MiXCR, one entry per CDR3 protein. The table records 500,000 or so distinct CDR3 sequences, about 15% of them present only once. The specimen comprised CD4+ T cells sorted from PBMCs, sampled less than 25 months after vaccination. Source of these receptors: a man between 50 and 70 years old who received an inactivated influenza vaccine.

This clonotype was seen only a few times. This chain connects TRBV7-2 to TRBJ2-3; TRBD2 matches 9 bases. V lost 1 base, J lost 7 bases, and 6 bases stayed unmatched. The CDR3 runs 15 residues. Germline V gene lookup returns CDR1 SGHTA and CDR2 FQGNSA. This CDR3 reads CASSLVGGGVYTQYF. The CDR3 nucleotides read TGTGCCAGCAGCTTAGTGGGCGGGGGGGTTTATACGCAGTATTTT.

This clonotype turned up a few times. V and J are TRBV27 and TRBJ2-5, with 7 bases identical to TRBD2. The CDR3 sequence is 13 residues long. V lost 3 bases to trimming and J lost 6 bases; unmatched junction nucleotides: 4. Germline CDR1 is MNHEY and CDR2 is SMNVEV (reference sequence). CDR3 bases: TGTGCCAGCAGTTTGAGCGGGATGCAGACCCAGTACTTC. Its protein product is CASSLSGMQTQYF.

Only a few counts were recorded for this clonotype. V is TRBV5-1 and J is TRBJ2-3, with D possibly being TRBD2 (6 bases). The CDR3 sequence is 14 residues long. Germline CDR1 reads SGHRS; CDR2 reads YFSETQ. Between the trimmed V and J ends, which lost 4 bases and 8 bases, there was a span of 17 bases. DNA for the CDR3: TGCGCCAGCAGCAGGGAGACTACCGGGGGTACGCAGTATTTT. It specifies CASSRETTGGTQYF.

This clonotype was counted at least ten times. The chain employs TRBV3-1 and TRBJ2-1; D may be TRBD1 or TRBD2 (5 bases each). V lost 8 bases to trimming and J lost 8 bases, with 10 bases between them. The CDR3 is 11 residues long. Germline V gene lookup returns CDR1 LGHDT and CDR2 YNNKEL (reference sequence). CDR3 in amino acids: CASRGIDEQFF. CDR3 in DNA: TGTGCCAGCCGGGGCATAGATGAGCAGTTCTTC.

The rearrangement joins TRBV12-3 or TRBV12-4 to TRBJ1-1; 10 bases match TRBD1. After removal of 4 bases from V and 1 base from J, the junction contained 3 bases not matched to a gene. The CDR3 is made up of 15 amino acids. CDR3 in amino acids: CASSSWTGGNTEAFF. CDR3 nucleotides: TGTGCCAGCAGTTCCTGGACAGGGGGGAACACTGAAGCTTTCTTT.

This chain connects TRBV20-1 to TRBJ2-3, with D unresolved. The germline V gene has CDR1 DFQATT and CDR2 SNEGSKA (reference sequence). The ends were cut back, 3 bases at V and 0 bases at J, with 7 bases in the middle. The CDR3 covers 13 residues. Here the CDR3 reads CSASVPSTDTQYF. As DNA, the CDR3 is TGCAGTGCTAGTGTCCCGAGCACAGATACGCAGTATTTT.

The gene calls are TRBV7-9 and TRBJ1-2; D unclear. CDR3 length: 13 residues. From germline, CDR1 is SEHNR and CDR2 FQNEAQ (reference sequence). Trimming cost V 3 bases and J 3 bases, with 8 bases left between them. The CDR3 spells CASSFSLDYGYTF. CDR3 sequence (DNA): TGTGCCAGCAGCTTCAGTTTAGACTATGGCTACACCTTC.

The rearrangement uses TRBV7-2 and TRBJ1-6; D possibly corresponds to TRBD1 (6 bases). The CDR3 is 16 residues long. Germline V lookup: CDR1 SGHTA, CDR2 FQGNSA. V lost 1 base and J 10 bases, leaving 17 bases between the germline ends. CDR3 sequence: CASSLVGQGTRSPLHF. Here the CDR3 DNA reads TGTGCCAGCAGCTTAGTGGGGCAGGGGACCAGGTCACCCCTCCACTTT.

V usage is TRBV4-2 and J usage is TRBJ2-7; 7 nucleotides match TRBD1. Germline-derived CDR1 and CDR2 are LGHNA and YNFKEQ. After removal of 4 bases from V and 3 bases from J, the junction contained 21 bases not matched to a gene. This CDR3 spans 19 amino acids. CDR3 residues: CASSPAPLCDREKGYEQYF. For the CDR3, the DNA is TGTGCCAGCAGCCCCGCTCCCCTCTGCGACAGGGAGAAGGGCTACGAGCAGTACTTC.

In this sample, this clonotype turned up many times. This sequence joins TRBV29-1 and TRBJ2-7; D is possibly TRBD1 or TRBD2 (5 bases each). V was clipped by 7 bases and J by 2 bases, with 9 bases between them. Per germline, CDR1 SQVTM and CDR2 ANQGSEA. The CDR3 totals 11 residues. The CDR3 loop reads CSGRDAYEQYF. Here the CDR3 DNA reads TGCAGCGGCCGGGACGCCTACGAGCAGTACTTC.

This chain joins TRBV11-2 and TRBJ2-5; a weak D match, TRBD1 (6 bases). The V end lost 5 bases, the J end lost 2 bases, and 15 bases lay between the germline ends. CDR3 length equals 15 residues. Germline lookup yields CDR1 SGHAT and CDR2 FQNNGV. The CDR3 loop is CASSVRYGTQETQYF. The CDR3 nucleotides are TGTGCCAGCAGCGTACGCTACGGGACACAAGAGACCCAGTACTTC.

This clonotype has just a few counts. V usage is TRBV7-6 and J usage is TRBJ2-1; TRBD2 agrees at 10 bases. Unmatched junction bases numbered 7, after V lost 1 base and J lost 7 bases. CDR3 size: 16 residues. Looked up from germline, CDR1 is SGHVS and CDR2 is FNYEAQ. This CDR3 reads CASSLESSGGKNEQFF. The CDR3 nucleotides read TGTGCCAGCAGCTTAGAGTCTAGCGGGGGAAAAAATGAGCAGTTCTTC.

The chain recombines TRBV5-1 with TRBJ2-2, with D possibly matching TRBD2 (6 bases). CDR1 is SGHRS and CDR2 is YFSETQ in the germline V gene. Trimming took off 1 base at V and 1 base at J, with 11 bases between the two ends. The CDR3 loop spans 16 amino acids. The CDR3 DNA sequence: TGCGCCAGCAGCTTGTCCGGGACTGTGAACACCGGGGAGCTGTTTTTT. Translating it yields CASSLSGTVNTGELFF.

This clonotype showed up just a few times. The chain joins TRBV28 to TRBJ1-1; no clear D. This CDR3 region has 17 residues. The ends were cut back, 4 bases at V and 0 bases at J, with 18 bases in the middle. Germline CDR1 and CDR2: MDHEN and SYDVKM. This CDR3 reads CASSYTDWALMNTEAFF. In DNA form, the CDR3 reads TGTGCCAGCAGTTACACTGACTGGGCCTTGATGAACACTGAAGCTTTCTTT.

This clonotype showed up just a few times. V usage is TRBV5-6 and J usage is TRBJ2-2; a possible D gene is TRBD1 (6 bases). The V end was cut by 4 bases, the J end by 1 base, with 11 bases between. The CDR3 totals 15 residues. Germline CDR1 and CDR2: SGHDT and YYEEEE. The CDR3 is CASSGDRRNTGELFF. The CDR3 DNA follows: TGTGCCAGCAGCGGAGACAGGAGGAACACCGGGGAGCTGTTTTTT.

This clonotype turned up a few times. The genes are TRBV13 and TRBJ2-7; 7 nucleotides match TRBD1. Trimming removed 0 bases from V and 1 base from J; junction bases left unmatched: 3. Germline V gene sequence: CDR1 PRHDT, CDR2 FYEKMQ (reference sequence). The CDR3 extends over 15 amino acids. CDR3 in DNA: TGTGCCAGCAGCTTAGGGCCCAGGGGGTCCTACGAGCAGTACTTC. Amino acids: CASSLGPRGSYEQYF.

The sample holds many counts of this clonotype. V and J are TRBV12-3 or TRBV12-4 and TRBJ2-7; D gene unclear. This CDR3 comprises 14 residues. Trimming pared 5 bases from V and 7 bases from J, leaving 18 bases between. DNA for the CDR3: TGTGCCAGCAGTCCCGGGCCCAATTTTGCAGAGCAGTACTTC. It is translated as CASSPGPNFAEQYF.

This clonotype was counted many times. The chain uses TRBV5-1 and TRBJ2-3, with unresolved D. Trimming removed 0 bases from V and 4 bases from J, with 3 bases in between. CDR3 size: 12 residues. The germline gives CDR1 SGHRS, CDR2 YFSETQ. CDR3 amino acids: CASSLASDTQYF. In DNA form, the CDR3 reads TGCGCCAGCAGCTTGGCCTCAGATACGCAGTATTTT. The full variable domain, its missing parts supplied by reference TRBV5-1 and TRBJ2-3, is KAGVTQTPRYLIKTRGQQVTLSCSPISGHRSVSWYQQTPGQGLQFLFEYFSETQRNKGNFPGRFSGRQFSNSRSEMNVSTLELGDSALYLCASSLASDTQYFGPGTRLTVL.

The rearrangement uses TRBV20-1 and TRBJ2-5, with 9 bases aligning to TRBD2. Trimming removed 7 bases from V and 3 bases from J; junction bases left unmatched: 6. Per the germline V gene, CDR1 is DFQATT and CDR2 is SNEGSKA (reference sequence). This CDR3 has 13 residues. CDR3 coding DNA: TGCAGTGGTTTAATAGCGGGGGAAGAGACCCAGTACTTC. The encoded protein is CSGLIAGEETQYF.

The sample holds a few counts of this clonotype. The rearrangement uses TRBV5-1 and TRBJ2-4; D is possibly TRBD1 (6 bases). The CDR3 has 15 amino acids. Trimming stripped 2 bases from V and 6 bases from J, with 15 bases between. The V gene's germline CDR1 is SGHRS and CDR2 YFSETQ. For the CDR3, the DNA is TGCGCCAGCAGCTTAGACAGGACCGATCCAAACATTCAGTACTTC. Translation gives CASSLDRTDPNIQYF. Full variable domain (outside the CDR3, taken from reference TRBV5-1 and TRBJ2-4): KAGVTQTPRYLIKTRGQQVTLSCSPISGHRSVSWYQQTPGQGLQFLFEYFSETQRNKGNFPGRFSGRQFSNSRSEMNVSTLELGDSALYLCASSLDRTDPNIQYFGAGTRLSVL.

The chain is built from TRBV5-4 and TRBJ2-3, with 9 bases fitting TRBD1. The CDR3 has 15 residues. V was clipped by 4 bases and J by 7 bases; unmatched bases: 10. CDR1 is SGHNT and CDR2 is YYREEE in the germline V gene (reference sequence). The CDR3, as DNA: TGTGCCAGCAGCAATCCGGGACAGGGAACCAATACGCAGTATTTT. It yields the protein CASSNPGQGTNTQYF.

The chain is built from TRBV20-1 and TRBJ2-3; 7 positions match TRBD2. The CDR3 is made up of 15 amino acids. Looked up from germline, CDR1 is DFQATT and CDR2 is SNEGSKA (reference sequence). Germline trimming cut 1 base from V and 0 bases from J; bases unmatched to any gene: 4. CDR3: CSARGGSTSTDTQYF. DNA for the CDR3: TGCAGTGCTAGAGGCGGGAGCACTAGCACAGATACGCAGTATTTT.

Here the CDR3 DNA reads TGCGCCAGCAGCAAACGGGACGATCGCGAGCAGTACTTC. It codes for CASSKRDDREQYF. The chain employs TRBV4-1 and TRBJ2-7; either TRBD1 or TRBD2 may supply D (5 bases each). V lost 5 bases and J 6 bases, leaving 14 bases between the germline ends. Germline loops: CDR1 MGHRA, CDR2 YSYEKL. The CDR3 has 13 amino acids.

This clonotype was counted a few times. The rearrangement uses TRBV15 and TRBJ1-1, with 7 bases lining up with TRBD1. The V segment lost 0 bases and the J segment 6 bases; nucleotides outside the gene matches: 4. The CDR3 contains 14 residues. Germline values: CDR1 LNHNV, CDR2 YYDKDF (reference sequence). CDR3 DNA sequence: TGTGCCACCAGCAGAGACAGGGGGTTATCTGAAGCTTTCTTT. It specifies CATSRDRGLSEAFF. Full variable domain (remainder filled in from reference TRBV15 and TRBJ1-1): DAMVIQNPRYQVTQFGKPVTLSCSQTLNHNVMYWYQQKSSQAPKLLFHYYDKDFNNEADTPDNFQSRRPNTSFCFLDIRSPGLGDTAMYLCATSRDRGLSEAFFGQGTRLTVV.